This T cell receptor beta chain was retrieved from a study of blood T cell repertoires in COVID-19. The repertoire was sequenced with immunoSEQ multiplex PCR; TCRdb's copy has only in-frame clones and lacks some. The profile shows 90,000 to 120,000 clones, roughly 80% of them singletons. This clone was found once. The sequencing input was peripheral blood. This receptor was taken from an elderly woman with active or convalescent COVID-19.

The CDR3 is CSVSAGNYNEQFF. CDR3 in DNA: TGCAGCGTTTCGGCAGGGAACTACAATGAGCAGTTCTTC. The chain is built from TRBV29-1 and TRBJ2-1; weak D call: TRBD1 (5 bases). Germline CDR1 reads SQVTM; CDR2 reads ANQGSEA. The CDR3 is 13 amino acids. The V and J ends lost 5 bases and 3 bases respectively, with 11 bases between them.